The clone carrying this T cell receptor beta chain came up once. This specimen comes from a study of blood T cell repertoires in COVID-19. Study background: Samples came from the United States, Italy and Spain, spanning acute and convalescent COVID-19.

Data came from immunoSEQ multiplex PCR; TCRdb stores just in-frame clones and leaves some out. The repertoire consists of around 250,000 clones, with over 80% occurring once and the leading ten covering 0.95% to 1.5%. Germline V gives CDR1 SGHTA, CDR2 FQGNSA. The CDR3 runs 17 residues. The trim removed 5 bases at V and 2 bases at J, leaving 15 bases unmatched. Sequencing was done on a sample of PBMCs or T cells enriched from blood (not recorded which). The chain uses TRBV7-2 and TRBJ2-7; 7 nucleotides align to TRBD2. The TCR sequence derives from a human donor in a cohort exposed to, infected with or recovered from COVID-19 (not recorded which). The donor label of this sample is uncertain. CDR3 loop: CASSPEVRTRLPYEQYF. CDR3 nucleotide sequence: TGTGCCAGCAGCCCCGAAGTGAGGACTAGACTACCCTACGAGCAGTACTTC.